Detailed here is one TCR beta chain. In the study's own analysis: Cell counts per sample came from amplifying reference gene primers. Repertoires were generated with immunoSEQ multiplex PCR, while TCRdb's copy carries only in-frame clones and drops some. The V and J calls and the clone size are those of that table, but D and trimming were determined from the DNA. Among roughly 220,000 clones listed, more than 65% were seen once. Trimming took 4 bases from V and 1 from J; bases not matched to a gene: 13. The V gene's germline CDR1 is LGHDT and CDR2 YNNKEL (reference sequence). CDR3 size: 20 residues. This specimen comes from a study of blood T cell repertoires in COVID-19. Study in general: Sites in the United States, Italy and Spain provided acute and convalescent COVID-19 samples. The cDNA or gDNA used as material had been derived from T cells, B-cell-depleted T cells, or PBMCs.

V is TRBV3-1 (or the pseudogene TRBV3-2) and J is TRBJ2-3; TRBD2 agrees at 14 bases. The sample was peripheral blood. The TCR comes from a woman in her fifties or sixties with acute or convalescent COVID-19. The CDR3 nucleotides read TGTGCCAGCAGCCTGAACGGACTAGCGGGGGGCCTAGCGGGCACAGATACGCAGTATTTT. Translating it yields CASSLNGLAGGLAGTDTQYF.